The 32 T cell receptor beta chains listed next were all sequenced from one sample in a study of cytomegalovirus exposure and HLA in healthy donors. The PCR was carried out with 60 Vbeta primers and 13 Jbeta primers. Profiled with immunoSEQ multiplex PCR; TCRdb holds only in-frame clones, not every one. This table has roughly 86,000 clones, approximately 70% appearing once. The sample comprised PBMCs. The receptors were sampled from a man aged 55-75 years in good health and CMV-seronegative.

This rearrangement joins TRBV5-1 to TRBJ2-5, with 10 bases lining up with TRBD1. The V gene end was trimmed by 0 bases and the J gene end by 7 bases; junction bases not matched to a gene: 9. The CDR3 covers 16 residues. Germline assignment: CDR1 SGHRS and CDR2 YFSETQ. CDR3 residues: CASSLATGTGDSTQYF. DNA of the CDR3: TGCGCCAGCAGCTTGGCCACCGGGACAGGGGATTCGACCCAGTACTTC.

The chain employs TRBV7-6 and TRBJ1-4; 9 nucleotides match TRBD1. J lost 6 bases, V lost 1 base, and 3 bases had no gene match. The germline CDR1 and CDR2 sequences are SGHVS and FNYEAQ. The CDR3 has 15 amino acids. CDR3 loop: CASSLGGTGYEKLFF. CDR3 DNA: TGTGCCAGCAGCTTAGGCGGGACAGGGTATGAAAAACTGTTTTTT. The full variable domain, with the rest looked up from reference TRBV7-6 and TRBJ1-4, is GAGVSQSPRYKVTKRGQDVALRCDPISGHVSLYWYRQALGQGPEFLTYFNYEAQQDKSGLPNDRFSAERPEGSISTLTIQRTEQRDSAMYRCASSLGGTGYEKLFFGSGTQLSVL.

This clone was detected only a few times. This rearrangement joins TRBV5-4 to TRBJ1-6, with TRBD1 matching 7 bases. The CDR3 loop spans 12 amino acids. Losses at the gene ends were 10 bases for V and 6 bases for J; bases not matched to a gene: 4. Germline-derived CDR1 and CDR2 are SGHNT and YYREEE (reference sequence). CDR3 nucleotides: TGTGCCTCGGGGGACAGTAATTCACCCCTCCACTTT. This encodes CASGDSNSPLHF.

This chain connects TRBV15 to TRBJ2-3; D perhaps matches TRBD2 (6 bases). V lost 8 bases and J lost 2, with 11 bases in between. CDR3 length: 13 amino acids. Germline loops: CDR1 LNHNV, CDR2 YYDKDF (reference sequence). The CDR3 DNA reads TGTGCCACCGGGACTCATGACACAGATACGCAGTATTTT. Translation gives CATGTHDTDTQYF.

The chain carries TRBV6-5 and TRBJ2-7, with D hard to call. This CDR3 has 16 amino acids. Germline loops: CDR1 MNHEY, CDR2 SVGAGI. V shed 0 bases and J shed 1 base, with 13 bases lying between them. CDR3: CASSYSVWASSYEQYF. The CDR3 nucleotides are TGTGCCAGCAGTTACTCGGTGTGGGCAAGTTCCTACGAGCAGTACTTC.

The chain uses TRBV18 and TRBJ2-7; TRBD2 might be the D (5 bases). CDR1 KGHSH and CDR2 LQKENI come from the germline V gene. The V gene lost 3 bases and the J gene lost 3 bases, with 12 bases spanning the gap. The CDR3 consists of 14 residues. For the CDR3, the DNA is TGTGCCAGCTCACCCGGAGGACCTTTCTACGAGCAGTACTTC. Translation: CASSPGGPFYEQYF.

This rearrangement joins TRBV5-1 to TRBJ1-1; 9 bases are shared with TRBD1. The germline CDR1 and CDR2 sequences are SGHRS and YFSETQ. The CDR3 spans 15 residues. The V gene end was trimmed by 4 bases and the J gene end by 2 bases; junction bases not matched to a gene: 6. The CDR3 coding sequence is TGCGCCAGCAGCGTGGGACAGGGATTAAACACTGAAGCTTTCTTT. Translation: CASSVGQGLNTEAFF.

The genes are TRBV7-8 and TRBJ2-1; D ambiguous. V gave up 1 base and J gave up 4 bases, with 8 bases separating them. The CDR3 length is 14 residues. The germline V gene has CDR1 SGHVS and CDR2 FQNEAQ. The DNA of the CDR3 is TGTGCCAGCAGCTTAGTTGGCTCTTACAATGAGCAGTTCTTC. It encodes CASSLVGSYNEQFF.

The chain combines TRBV9 with TRBJ2-3, with 8 bases matching TRBD1. The germline V gene has CDR1 SGDLS and CDR2 YYNGEE. With V trimmed by 2 bases and J by 4 bases, 3 bases remained unmatched. This CDR3 comprises 14 residues. This CDR3 reads CASSVGQGPDTQYF. In DNA form, the CDR3 reads TGTGCCAGCAGCGTCGGACAGGGACCAGATACGCAGTATTTT.

This clone was observed a few times. V and J are TRBV27 and TRBJ2-1; maybe TRBD1 (5 bases). Per the germline V gene, CDR1 is MNHEY and CDR2 is SMNVEV (reference sequence). The CDR3 length is 13 residues. V lost 11 bases and J lost 3, with 14 bases in between. The CDR3 sequence is CAAQGTDYNEQFF. The CDR3 DNA reads TGTGCCGCCCAGGGTACCGACTACAATGAGCAGTTCTTC.

The count of this clone is one. V usage is TRBV2 and J usage is TRBJ1-2, with 8 bases aligning to TRBD1. The J segment lost 4 bases and the V segment lost 8 bases, leaving 12 bases of the junction unmatched. The CDR3 contains 15 residues. Germline CDR1 is SNHLY and CDR2 is FYNNEI. The CDR3 here is CASEPYETGAYGYTF. CDR3 nucleotides: TGTGCCAGCGAACCCTACGAGACAGGGGCCTATGGCTACACCTTC.

The CDR3 sequence: CASSVDRGNYGYTF. The CDR3 DNA is TGTGCCAGCAGCGTAGATAGGGGGAACTATGGCTACACCTTC. The V gene is TRBV9, the J gene TRBJ1-2; perhaps TRBD1 as D (6 bases). From germline, CDR1 is SGDLS and CDR2 YYNGEE. The V end was cut by 0 bases, the J end by 2 bases, with 8 bases between. The length of the CDR3 is 14 residues.

As DNA, the CDR3 is TGCGCCAGCAGCCCATACGCCAGGGGAAAGTCTGGGGCCAACGTCCTGACTTTC. It encodes CASSPYARGKSGANVLTF. The gene calls are TRBV5-1 and TRBJ2-6, with TRBD1 as a possible D gene (6 bases). Germline CDR1 and CDR2: SGHRS and YFSETQ. The CDR3 has 18 amino acids. Trimming took 4 bases from V and 1 from J, leaving 18 bases between them.

The chain combines TRBV4-1 with TRBJ2-1, with D perhaps matching TRBD2 (6 bases). Trimming stripped 1 base from V and 5 bases from J, with 9 bases between. The CDR3 has 14 amino acids. Germline CDR1 and CDR2: MGHRA and YSYEKL. The CDR3 DNA reads as TGCGCCAGCAGCCAAGGCCCGGGAGACAATGAGCAGTTCTTC. This translates into CASSQGPGDNEQFF.

Relative to its sample, this clone is large (0.1 to 1%). This rearrangement joins TRBV7-9 to TRBJ2-2; 12 bases agree with TRBD2. The CDR3 spans 16 residues. V lost 4 bases to trimming and J lost 5 bases; unmatched junction nucleotides: 5. CDR1 is SEHNR and CDR2 is FQNEAQ in the germline V gene (reference sequence). CDR3 coding DNA: TGTGCCAGCAGCTCACTAGCGGGAGGTCGTACCGGGGAGCTGTTTTTT. Translated: CASSSLAGGRTGELFF.

Written as DNA, the CDR3 is TGTGCCAGCAGCTTAGTACCGGACAACAATCAGCCCCAGCATTTT. It is translated as CASSLVPDNNQPQHF. V gene TRBV7-2 combines with J gene TRBJ1-5; the D gene is possibly TRBD1 (5 bases). Between the trimmed V and J ends, which lost 1 base and 3 bases, there was a span of 10 bases. There are 15 residues in the CDR3. CDR1 is SGHTA, CDR2 FQGNSA, per germline.

The gene calls are TRBV6-5 and TRBJ1-4; 9 bases align to TRBD1. The ends lost 6 bases at V and 5 bases at J; junction bases unmatched: 4. The germline V gene encodes CDR1 MNHEY and CDR2 SVGAGI. CDR3 length equals 14 residues. The CDR3 region has the DNA TGTGCCAGCAGGCTACAGGGGGCAAATGAAAAACTGTTTTTT. Translated, it gives CASRLQGANEKLFF.

The count of this clone is one. The genes are TRBV5-1 and TRBJ2-7, with 14 bases matching TRBD2. V dropped 6 bases and J dropped 6; count of bases not matched to a gene: 14. CDR1 and CDR2 (germline): SGHRS, YFSETQ. The CDR3 sequence is 17 residues long. CDR3 nucleotides: TGCGCCAGCACCCCCCAGGGGACTAGCGGGGGTCCGCTCGAGCAGTACTTC. Protein sequence: CASTPQGTSGGPLEQYF.

A few counts support this clone. This chain connects TRBV7-6 to TRBJ1-4; 8 positions agree with TRBD1. V was pared by 4 bases and J by 5 bases, with 12 bases of the junction left unmatched. The CDR3 is made up of 17 amino acids. Per germline, CDR1 SGHVS and CDR2 FNYEAQ. CDR3 sequence (DNA): TGTGCCAGCAGCTCCCGTAAGGCACGGGACAGGAATGAAAAACTGTTTTTT. Encoded protein: CASSSRKARDRNEKLFF.

The chain couples TRBV5-1 to TRBJ2-5; no reliable D call. V gave up 0 bases and J gave up 5 bases, with 5 bases separating them. There are 12 residues in the CDR3. Germline CDR1 and CDR2: SGHRS and YFSETQ. The CDR3 protein is CASSLVEETQYF. CDR3 nucleotide sequence: TGCGCCAGCAGCTTGGTAGAGGAGACCCAGTACTTC.

The chain links TRBV4-1 to TRBJ2-1; 7 nucleotides match TRBD2. The trim removed 0 bases at V and 0 bases at J, leaving 5 bases unmatched. The CDR3 consists of 17 residues. Looked up from germline, CDR1 is MGHRA and CDR2 is YSYEKL. The CDR3 loop is CASSQEQRGRSYNEQFF. The CDR3 nucleotides are TGCGCCAGCAGCCAAGAGCAGCGGGGACGCTCCTACAATGAGCAGTTCTTC.

The V and J genes are TRBV9 and TRBJ2-1; no clear D. The CDR3 is 15 residues long. CDR1 and CDR2 (germline): SGDLS, YYNGEE. Trimming took off 3 bases at V and 0 bases at J, with 10 bases between the two ends. CDR3 bases: TGTGCCAGCAGCGCCACAGAGAGCTCCTACAATGAGCAGTTCTTC. This gives the protein CASSATESSYNEQFF.

This chain joins TRBV5-1 and TRBJ2-5; D may be TRBD1 (5 bases). The germline V gene has CDR1 SGHRS and CDR2 YFSETQ. The CDR3 extends over 14 amino acids. V lost 1 base to trimming and J lost 3 bases, with 10 bases between them. In DNA, the CDR3 is TGCGCCAGCAGCTTGAGGGGTCAAGAAGAGACCCAGTACTTC. It specifies CASSLRGQEETQYF.

The V gene is TRBV10-3, the J gene TRBJ2-7; maybe TRBD2 (6 bases). Germline V gene sequence: CDR1 ENHRY, CDR2 SYGVKD. The CDR3 has 15 amino acids. Trimming took off 0 bases at V and 3 bases at J, with 12 bases between the two ends. The chain's CDR3 is CAISESTLGGYEQYF. For the CDR3, the DNA is TGTGCCATCAGTGAGTCAACTCTCGGGGGCTACGAGCAGTACTTC.

The chain joins TRBV28 to TRBJ1-1; D is unresolved. The CDR3 extends over 13 amino acids. The germline V gene encodes CDR1 MDHEN and CDR2 SYDVKM. Between the trimmed V and J ends, which lost 6 bases and 1 base, there was a span of 9 bases. The CDR3 here is CASRTVANTEAFF. The CDR3 bases are TGTGCCAGCAGAACAGTTGCGAACACTGAAGCTTTCTTT.

The chain employs TRBV10-1 and TRBJ2-7, with D maybe TRBD1 (5 bases). This CDR3 is 13 amino acids long. Between the trimmed V and J ends, which lost 3 bases and 2 bases, there was a span of 8 bases. Germline V gene lookup returns CDR1 WNHNN and CDR2 SYGVQD (reference sequence). The chain's CDR3 is CASSEPDTYEQYF. The CDR3, as DNA: TGCGCCAGCAGTGAACCGGACACCTACGAGCAGTACTTC.

This clone occurred once. This chain uses TRBV7-2 with TRBJ2-3; tentatively, D is TRBD1 (6 bases). V dropped 2 bases and J dropped 8 bases, with 17 bases sitting between them. The CDR3 spans 15 residues. Germline V lookup: CDR1 SGHTA, CDR2 FQGNSA. CDR3 sequence: CASSLSQGNLGTQYF. Written as DNA, the CDR3 is TGTGCCAGCAGCTTAAGTCAGGGGAATCTTGGTACGCAGTATTTT.

J is TRBJ2-3 and V is TRBV10-3; D gene unclear. CDR3 length equals 17 residues. CDR1 is ENHRY, CDR2 SYGVKD, per germline. The V gene lost 0 bases and the J gene lost 0 bases, with 13 bases spanning the gap. The CDR3 sequence is CAISESFASSSTDTQYF. The CDR3, as DNA: TGTGCCATCAGTGAGTCGTTTGCTAGTTCTAGCACAGATACGCAGTATTTT.

This clone appeared a single time. V and J are TRBV2 and TRBJ1-2, with D uncertain. The CDR3 has 12 amino acids. Trimming removed 3 bases at V and 3 bases at J, with 5 bases between. Germline CDR1 reads SNHLY; CDR2 reads FYNNEI. The CDR3 nucleotides are TGTGCCAGCAGTGATGGGCACTATGGCTACACCTTC. Protein product: CASSDGHYGYTF. Variable domain in full (rest from reference TRBV2 and TRBJ1-2): EPEVTQTPSHQVTQMGQEVILRCVPISNHLYFYWYRQILGQKVEFLVSFYNNEISEKSEIFDDQFSVERPDGSNFTLKIRSTKLEDSAMYFCASSDGHYGYTFGSGTRLTVV.

The chain has TRBV6-5 and TRBJ1-2; 7 nucleotides agree with TRBD1. CDR3 length: 14 amino acids. In germline, CDR1 is MNHEY, CDR2 SVGAGI. Germline trimming cut 4 bases from V and 6 bases from J; bases unmatched to any gene: 8. CDR3 loop: CASSSGQEGDGYTF. The CDR3 DNA is TGTGCCAGCAGTTCCGGACAGGAAGGGGATGGCTACACCTTC.

This clone appeared once. An end of the junction does not agree with germline; a read error may underlie this. The rearrangement uses TRBV19 and TRBJ2-1; D not resolved. The CDR3 runs 13 residues. CDR1 LNHDA and CDR2 SQIVND come from the germline V gene (reference sequence). The CDR3 is CASKSVGYSEQFF. The CDR3 DNA follows: TGTGCCAGTAAGTCTGTTGGCTACAGTGAGCAGTTCTTC.

This clone was detected only a few times. The chain links TRBV7-8 to TRBJ2-7; D possibly corresponds to TRBD1 (6 bases). The CDR3 runs 13 residues. The V end lost 3 bases, the J end lost 3 bases, and 9 bases lay between the germline ends. Germline V gives CDR1 SGHVS, CDR2 FQNEAQ. The CDR3 DNA sequence: TGTGCCAGCAGCTTGGGGGCGAGCTACGAGCAGTACTTC. Encoded protein: CASSLGASYEQYF. The full variable domain, its missing parts supplied by reference TRBV7-8 and TRBJ2-7, is GAGVSQSPRYKVAKRGQDVALRCDPISGHVSLFWYQQALGQGPEFLTYFQNEAQLDKSGLPSDRFFAERPEGSVSTLKIQRTQQEDSAVYLCASSLGASYEQYFGPGTRLTVT.